This TCR beta chain comes out of a study of blood T cells in healthy people across ages. This clonotype was seen a few times. Its antigen is as yet unknown. Notes on the study in general: A roughly linear fall in TCR beta diversity per million T cells was seen with increasing age. Naive and antigen-experienced cells could not be conclusively compared, given unsorted PBMCs.

Germline values: CDR1 LGHNA, CDR2 YSLEER. V was shortened by 1 base and J by 0 bases, with 8 bases between the two germline ends. The CDR3 is 15 residues long. A J-beta primer mix and a sample-barcoded 5' primer were used in a second PCR of roughly 6 to 12 cycles. Each CDR3 protein gets one entry after TCRdb re-called the 5' RACE reads with MiXCR. The data contain 540,000 or so distinct CDR3 sequences, approximately 25% of them singletons. These data are also associated with another study on T cells of mothers and their children. Turning to that study: Sample barcodes and 2-4 random nucleotides came from the second PCR's M1S primer. In related and unrelated pairs alike, thymic selection shapes TCR recombination output, with inherited differences minor.

The sequenced sample was blood. The V gene is TRBV4-3, the J gene TRBJ2-3, with D hard to call. This clonotype was obtained from a boy aged 10-17 years in good health. The CDR3 sequence: CASSQGSASTDTQYF. The CDR3 region has the DNA TGCGCCAGCAGCCAAGGGAGTGCTAGCACAGATACGCAGTATTTT.